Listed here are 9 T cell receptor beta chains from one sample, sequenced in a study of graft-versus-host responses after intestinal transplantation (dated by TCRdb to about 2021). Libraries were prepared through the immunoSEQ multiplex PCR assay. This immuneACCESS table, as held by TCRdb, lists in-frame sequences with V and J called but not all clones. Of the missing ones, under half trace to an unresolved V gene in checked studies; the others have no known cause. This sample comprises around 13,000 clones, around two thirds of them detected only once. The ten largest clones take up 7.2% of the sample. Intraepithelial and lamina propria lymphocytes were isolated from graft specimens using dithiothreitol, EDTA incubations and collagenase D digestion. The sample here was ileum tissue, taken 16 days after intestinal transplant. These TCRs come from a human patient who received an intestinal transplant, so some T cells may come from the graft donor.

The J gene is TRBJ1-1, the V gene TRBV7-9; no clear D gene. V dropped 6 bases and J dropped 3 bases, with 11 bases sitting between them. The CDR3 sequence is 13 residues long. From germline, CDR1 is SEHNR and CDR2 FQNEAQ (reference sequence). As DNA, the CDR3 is TGTGCCAGCAGACACGACTCCGACACTGAAGCTTTCTTT. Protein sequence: CASRHDSDTEAFF.

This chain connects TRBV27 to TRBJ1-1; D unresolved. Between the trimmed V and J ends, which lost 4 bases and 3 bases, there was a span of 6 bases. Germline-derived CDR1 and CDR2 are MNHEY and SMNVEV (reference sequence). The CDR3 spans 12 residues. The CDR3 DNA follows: TGTGCCAGCAGTTCCGGGGACACTGAAGCTTTCTTT. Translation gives CASSSGDTEAFF.

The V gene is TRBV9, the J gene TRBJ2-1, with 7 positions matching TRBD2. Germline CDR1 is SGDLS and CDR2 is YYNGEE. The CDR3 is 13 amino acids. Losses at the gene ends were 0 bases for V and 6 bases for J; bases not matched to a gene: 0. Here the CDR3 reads CASSVGGGNEQFF. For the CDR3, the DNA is TGTGCCAGCAGCGTAGGGGGGGGCAATGAGCAGTTCTTC.

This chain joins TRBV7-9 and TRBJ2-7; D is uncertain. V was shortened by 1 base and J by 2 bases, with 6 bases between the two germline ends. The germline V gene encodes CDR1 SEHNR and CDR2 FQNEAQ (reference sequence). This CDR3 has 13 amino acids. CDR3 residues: CASSLENTYEQYF. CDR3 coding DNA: TGTGCCAGCAGCTTAGAAAACACCTACGAGCAGTACTTC.

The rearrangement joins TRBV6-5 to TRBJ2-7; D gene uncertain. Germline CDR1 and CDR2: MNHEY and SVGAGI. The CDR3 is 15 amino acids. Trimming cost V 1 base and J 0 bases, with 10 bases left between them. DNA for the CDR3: TGTGCCAGCAGTTACTTGAACTACCCCTCCTACGAGCAGTACTTC. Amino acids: CASSYLNYPSYEQYF.

This chain's CDR3 is CASKTRQGQADTQYF. In DNA, the CDR3 is TGCGCCAGCAAGACGCGACAGGGTCAGGCAGATACGCAGTATTTT. This chain links TRBV5-1 with TRBJ2-3, with 7 bases aligning to TRBD1. Trimming cost V 6 bases and J 4 bases; bases outside gene matches: 11. The CDR3 is 15 residues long. Germline-derived CDR1 and CDR2 are SGHRS and YFSETQ.

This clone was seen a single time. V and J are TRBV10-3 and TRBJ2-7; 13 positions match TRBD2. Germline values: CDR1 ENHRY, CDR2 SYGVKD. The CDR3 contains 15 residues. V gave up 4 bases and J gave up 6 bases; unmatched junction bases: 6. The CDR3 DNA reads TGTGCCATCAGTGGCGGACTAGCGGGAGTATCCGAGCAGTACTTC. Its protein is CAISGGLAGVSEQYF.

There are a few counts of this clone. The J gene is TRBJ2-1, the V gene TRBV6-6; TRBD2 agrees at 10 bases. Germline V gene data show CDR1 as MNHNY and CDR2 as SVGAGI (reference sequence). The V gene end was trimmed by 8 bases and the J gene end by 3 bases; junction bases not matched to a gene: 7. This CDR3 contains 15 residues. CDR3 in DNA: TGTGCCAGCGCCCTAGCGGGGGTTAACTACAATGAGCAGTTCTTC. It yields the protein CASALAGVNYNEQFF.

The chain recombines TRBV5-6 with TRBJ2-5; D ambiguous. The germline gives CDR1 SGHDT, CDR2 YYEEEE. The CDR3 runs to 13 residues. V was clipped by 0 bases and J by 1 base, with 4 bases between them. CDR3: CASSLGAQETQYF. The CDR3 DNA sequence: TGTGCCAGCAGCTTGGGGGCCCAAGAGACCCAGTACTTC.